This TCR beta chain comes out of a study of siplizumab effects on memory and regulatory T cells. Whole-study findings and limits: The diversity of naive T cells seemed greater than that of memory cells, and their alloresponse contribution seemed major.

The data were produced by immunoSEQ multiplex PCR, yet TCRdb's version contains in-frame clones alone and is incomplete. The sample holds approximately 100,000 clones, around 92% seen once. The CDR3 is 16 amino acids. Per germline, CDR1 LGHNT and CDR2 FRNRAP. V lost 4 bases to trimming and J lost 1 base; unmatched junction nucleotides: 7. About this clone itself: Its specificity is not known.

The TCR originated in a human donor in good health. Some clones in this sample may be carry-over from other donors' samples. Source material: CD4+ T cells sorted from blood. The chain employs TRBV12-5 and TRBJ2-1; 7 nucleotides line up with TRBD2. The CDR3 coding sequence is TGTGCTAGTGGTTCCACGACTAGCCATTCCTACAATGAGCAGTTCTTC. It specifies CASGSTTSHSYNEQFF.